The entry that follows covers one T cell receptor beta chain sequence. The data were obtained in a study of Tregs in tolerant kidney transplant recipients. Produced via immunoSEQ multiplex PCR; TCRdb's table is partial and in-frame only. This sample has some 250,000 clones; about 80% occur once, and the top ten carry around 0.6%. Trimming removed 3 bases from V and 4 bases from J, with 12 bases in between. The V gene's germline CDR1 is SGHVS and CDR2 FQNEAQ. The CDR3 spans 14 residues. The J gene is TRBJ2-5, the V gene TRBV7-8; D could derive from TRBD1 or TRBD2 (5 bases each). The source material was CD4+ T cells from blood. The origin of this receptor is a human donor in good health. Here the CDR3 reads CASSFRGEVETQYF. Written as DNA, the CDR3 is TGTGCCAGCAGCTTCCGAGGGGAAGTAGAGACCCAGTACTTC.